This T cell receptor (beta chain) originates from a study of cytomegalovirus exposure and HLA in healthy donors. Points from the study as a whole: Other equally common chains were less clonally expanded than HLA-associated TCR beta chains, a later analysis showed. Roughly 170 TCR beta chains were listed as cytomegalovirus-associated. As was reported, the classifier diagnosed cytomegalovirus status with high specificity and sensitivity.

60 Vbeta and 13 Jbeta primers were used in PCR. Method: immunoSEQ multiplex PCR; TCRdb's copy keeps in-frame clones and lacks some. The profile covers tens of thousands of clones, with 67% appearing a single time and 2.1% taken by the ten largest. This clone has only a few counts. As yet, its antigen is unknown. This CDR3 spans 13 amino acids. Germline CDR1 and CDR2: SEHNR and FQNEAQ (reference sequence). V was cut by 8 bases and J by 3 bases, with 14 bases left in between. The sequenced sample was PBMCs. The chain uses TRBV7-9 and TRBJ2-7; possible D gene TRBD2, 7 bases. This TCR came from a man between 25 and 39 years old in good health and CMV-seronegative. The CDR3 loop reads CASGGLADYEQYF. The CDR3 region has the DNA TGTGCCAGCGGGGGGCTAGCGGACTACGAGCAGTACTTC.